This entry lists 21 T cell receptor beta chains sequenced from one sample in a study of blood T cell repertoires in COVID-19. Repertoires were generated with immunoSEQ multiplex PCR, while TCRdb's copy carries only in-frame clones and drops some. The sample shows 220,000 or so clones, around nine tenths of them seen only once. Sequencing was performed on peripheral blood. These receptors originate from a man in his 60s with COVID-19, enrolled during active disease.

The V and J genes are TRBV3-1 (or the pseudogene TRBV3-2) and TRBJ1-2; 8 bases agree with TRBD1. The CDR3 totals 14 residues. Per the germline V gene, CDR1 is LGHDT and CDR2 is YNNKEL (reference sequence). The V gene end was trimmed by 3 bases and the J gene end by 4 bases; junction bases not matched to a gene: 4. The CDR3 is CASSHDRGSYGYTF. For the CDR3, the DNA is TGTGCCAGCAGCCACGACAGGGGTAGCTATGGCTACACCTTC.

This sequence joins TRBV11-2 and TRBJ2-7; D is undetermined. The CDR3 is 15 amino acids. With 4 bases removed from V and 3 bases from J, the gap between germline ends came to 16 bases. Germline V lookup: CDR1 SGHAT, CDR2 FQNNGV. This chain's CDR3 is CASSSIQVLVYEQYF. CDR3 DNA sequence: TGTGCCAGCAGCTCCATTCAGGTTTTAGTCTACGAGCAGTACTTC.

The DNA for the CDR3 is TGTGCCAGCAGCTTAGTGGCAGCGGATGGCTATGGCTACACCTTC. The encoded protein is CASSLVAADGYGYTF. The chain couples TRBV7-8 to TRBJ1-2; D ambiguous. Trimming left V 1 base short and J 4 bases short, with 13 bases between. Germline CDR1 SGHVS, CDR2 FQNEAQ. The CDR3 has 15 amino acids.

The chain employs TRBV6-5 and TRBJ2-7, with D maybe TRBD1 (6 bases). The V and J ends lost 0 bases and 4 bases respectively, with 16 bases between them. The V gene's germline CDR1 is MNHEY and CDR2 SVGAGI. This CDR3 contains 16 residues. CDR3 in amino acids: CASSYSKLRGTYEQYF. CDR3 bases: TGTGCCAGCAGTTACTCGAAACTCAGGGGAACATACGAGCAGTACTTC.

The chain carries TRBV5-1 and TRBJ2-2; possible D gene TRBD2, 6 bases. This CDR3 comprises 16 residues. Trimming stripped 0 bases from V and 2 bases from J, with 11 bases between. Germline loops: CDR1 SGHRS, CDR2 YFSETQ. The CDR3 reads CASSLVRDFNTGELFF. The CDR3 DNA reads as TGCGCCAGCAGCTTGGTACGGGACTTTAACACCGGGGAGCTGTTTTTT.

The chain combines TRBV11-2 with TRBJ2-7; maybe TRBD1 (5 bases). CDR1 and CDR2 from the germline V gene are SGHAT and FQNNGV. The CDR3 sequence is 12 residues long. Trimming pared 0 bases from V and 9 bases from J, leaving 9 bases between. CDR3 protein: CASSLDLRGQYF. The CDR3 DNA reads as TGTGCCAGCAGCTTAGATCTAAGGGGGCAGTACTTC.

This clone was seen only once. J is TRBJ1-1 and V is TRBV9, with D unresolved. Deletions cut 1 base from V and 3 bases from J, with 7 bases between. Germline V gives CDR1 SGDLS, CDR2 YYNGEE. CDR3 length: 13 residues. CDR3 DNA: TGTGCCAGCAGCGTATTAGGAGACACTGAAGCTTTCTTT. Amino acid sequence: CASSVLGDTEAFF.

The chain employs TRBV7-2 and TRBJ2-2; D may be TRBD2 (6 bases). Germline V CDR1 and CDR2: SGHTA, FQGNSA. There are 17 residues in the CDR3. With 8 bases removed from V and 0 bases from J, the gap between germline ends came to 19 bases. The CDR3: CASSGVAVYSNTGELFF. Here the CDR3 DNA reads TGTGCCAGCTCGGGGGTAGCGGTGTACTCGAACACCGGGGAGCTGTTTTTT.

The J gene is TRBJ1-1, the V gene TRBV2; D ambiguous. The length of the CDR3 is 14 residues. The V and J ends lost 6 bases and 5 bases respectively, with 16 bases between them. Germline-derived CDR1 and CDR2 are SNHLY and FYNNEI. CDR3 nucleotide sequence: TGTGCCAGCAGATATAATAACGGGGATACTGAAGCTTTCTTT. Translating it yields CASRYNNGDTEAFF.

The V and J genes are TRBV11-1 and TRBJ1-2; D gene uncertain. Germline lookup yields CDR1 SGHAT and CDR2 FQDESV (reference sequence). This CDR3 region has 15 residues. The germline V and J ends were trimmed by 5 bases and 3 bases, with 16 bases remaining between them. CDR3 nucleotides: TGTGCCAGCAGCCCCCTCCAGGTCCTGGACTATGGCTACACCTTC. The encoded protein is CASSPLQVLDYGYTF.

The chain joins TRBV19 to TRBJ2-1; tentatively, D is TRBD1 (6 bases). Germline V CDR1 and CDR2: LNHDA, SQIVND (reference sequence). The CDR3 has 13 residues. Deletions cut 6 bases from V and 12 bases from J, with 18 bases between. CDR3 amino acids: CASRNPGDIRQFF. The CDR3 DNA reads TGTGCCAGTAGAAACCCAGGGGACATACGGCAGTTCTTC.

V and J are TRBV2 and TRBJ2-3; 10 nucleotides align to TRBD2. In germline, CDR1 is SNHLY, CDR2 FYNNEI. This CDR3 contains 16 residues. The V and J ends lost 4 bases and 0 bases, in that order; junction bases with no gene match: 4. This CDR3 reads CASSASTSGSTDTQYF. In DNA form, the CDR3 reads TGTGCCAGCAGTGCGTCGACTAGCGGGAGCACAGATACGCAGTATTTT.

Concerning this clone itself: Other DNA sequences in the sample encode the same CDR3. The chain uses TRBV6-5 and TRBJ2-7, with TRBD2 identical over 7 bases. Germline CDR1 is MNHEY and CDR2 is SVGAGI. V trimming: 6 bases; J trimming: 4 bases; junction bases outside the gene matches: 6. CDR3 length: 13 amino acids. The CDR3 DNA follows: TGTGCCAGCAGCGCCGGCGGGAGATACGAGCAGTACTTC. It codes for CASSAGGRYEQYF.

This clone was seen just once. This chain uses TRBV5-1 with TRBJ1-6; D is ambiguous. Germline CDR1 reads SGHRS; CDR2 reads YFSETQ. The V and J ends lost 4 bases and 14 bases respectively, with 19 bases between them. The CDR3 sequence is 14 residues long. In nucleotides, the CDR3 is TGCGCCAGCAGCCCGGAGGGTCCCTGGACGTCCCTCCACTTT. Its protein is CASSPEGPWTSLHF.

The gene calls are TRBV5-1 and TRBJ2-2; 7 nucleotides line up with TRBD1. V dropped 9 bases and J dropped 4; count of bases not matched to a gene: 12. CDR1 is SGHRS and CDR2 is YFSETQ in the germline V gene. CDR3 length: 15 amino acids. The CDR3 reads CATRDLTGSTGELFF. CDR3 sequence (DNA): TGCGCCACAAGAGATCTGACAGGGTCCACCGGGGAGCTGTTTTTT.

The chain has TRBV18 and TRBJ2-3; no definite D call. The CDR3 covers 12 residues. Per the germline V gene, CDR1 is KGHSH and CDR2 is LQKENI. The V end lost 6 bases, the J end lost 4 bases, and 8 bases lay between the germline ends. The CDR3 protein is CASSPVADTQYF. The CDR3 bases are TGTGCCAGCTCCCCGGTAGCAGATACGCAGTATTTT.

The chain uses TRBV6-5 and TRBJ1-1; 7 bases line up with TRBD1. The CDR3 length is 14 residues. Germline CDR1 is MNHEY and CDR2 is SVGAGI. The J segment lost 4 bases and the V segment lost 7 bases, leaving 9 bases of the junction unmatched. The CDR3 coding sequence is TGTGCCAGCAAATCCCAGGGGGGCGGCACTGAAGCTTTCTTT. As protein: CASKSQGGGTEAFF.

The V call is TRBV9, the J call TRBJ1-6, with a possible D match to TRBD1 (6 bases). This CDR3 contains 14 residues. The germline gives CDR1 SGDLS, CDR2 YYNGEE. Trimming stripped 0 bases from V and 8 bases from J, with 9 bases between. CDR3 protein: CASSVGQGHSPLHF. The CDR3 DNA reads TGTGCCAGCAGCGTAGGTCAGGGGCATTCACCCCTCCACTTT.

CDR3 loop: CASSLSYGYTF. For the CDR3, the DNA is TGTGCCAGCAGTTTGAGTTATGGCTACACCTTC. This rearrangement joins TRBV28 to TRBJ1-2; no firm D call. V was trimmed by 3 bases and J by 5 bases, leaving 4 bases between them. Germline CDR1 is MDHEN and CDR2 is SYDVKM. This CDR3 spans 11 amino acids.

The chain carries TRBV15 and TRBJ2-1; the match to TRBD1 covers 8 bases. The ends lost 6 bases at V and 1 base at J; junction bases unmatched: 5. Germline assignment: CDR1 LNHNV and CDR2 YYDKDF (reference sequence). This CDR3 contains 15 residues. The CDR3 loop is CATRPDRGSYNEQFF. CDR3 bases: TGTGCCACCAGACCCGACAGGGGTTCCTACAATGAGCAGTTCTTC.

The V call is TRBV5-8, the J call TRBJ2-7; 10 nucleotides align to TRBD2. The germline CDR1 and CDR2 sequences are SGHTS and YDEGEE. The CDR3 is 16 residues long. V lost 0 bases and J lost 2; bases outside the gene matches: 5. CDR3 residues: CASSLGVAGGPYEQYF. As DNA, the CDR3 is TGTGCCAGCAGCTTGGGAGTAGCGGGAGGACCCTACGAGCAGTACTTC.